Shown below are 32 T cell receptor beta chains from a single sample sequenced in a study of cytomegalovirus exposure and HLA in healthy donors. Both 60 Vbeta primers and 13 Jbeta primers went into the PCR. Profiled with immunoSEQ multiplex PCR; TCRdb holds only in-frame clones, not every one. This sample has approximately 61,000 clones, with around 61% found just once. Sequenced material: PBMCs. These receptor sequences come from a woman in her forties or fifties in good health and CMV-seronegative.

The CDR3 sequence: CASSQETGGGVGEQFF. The DNA of the CDR3 is TGCGCCAGCAGCCAAGAAACAGGGGGAGGTGTCGGTGAGCAGTTCTTC. The V and J genes are TRBV4-1 and TRBJ2-1; 8 bases are a match to TRBD1. There are 16 residues in the CDR3. V shed 0 bases and J 9 bases; nucleotides not matched to a gene: 10. Germline V CDR1 and CDR2: MGHRA, YSYEKL.

V is TRBV4-3 and J is TRBJ1-1, with TRBD1 as a possible D gene (6 bases). The CDR3 is 15 residues long. Germline V lookup: CDR1 LGHNA, CDR2 YSLEER. Trimming removed 0 bases from V and 0 bases from J, with 8 bases in between. CDR3 in DNA: TGCGCCAGCAGCCAAGACGGACAGATGAACACTGAAGCTTTCTTT. Its protein product is CASSQDGQMNTEAFF.

The rearrangement links TRBV5-1 to TRBJ1-2; 8 nucleotides align to TRBD1. CDR1 is SGHRS, CDR2 YFSETQ, per germline. The junction had 13 bases not matched to a gene; V was cut back by 4 bases and J by 8 bases. The length of the CDR3 is 15 residues. CDR3 amino acids: CASSPDMARGLGYTF. The CDR3 DNA sequence: TGCGCCAGCAGCCCGGATATGGCCAGGGGGCTGGGCTACACCTTC.

This chain joins TRBV7-2 and TRBJ1-2; 11 nucleotides line up with TRBD1. Germline V gene sequence: CDR1 SGHTA, CDR2 FQGNSA. V lost 1 base and J lost 6; bases outside the gene matches: 4. The CDR3 spans 15 residues. The chain's CDR3 is CASSLGTGGLNGYTF. The CDR3 DNA follows: TGTGCCAGCAGCTTAGGGACAGGGGGCCTCAATGGCTACACCTTC. Variable domain in full (rest from reference TRBV7-2 and TRBJ1-2): GAGVSQSPSNKVTEKGKDVELRCDPISGHTALYWYRQSLGQGLEFLIYFQGNSAPDKSGLPSDRFSAERTGGSVSTLTIQRTQQEDSAVYLCASSLGTGGLNGYTFGSGTRLTVV.

The chain has TRBV5-8 and TRBJ1-5; 9 bases agree with TRBD1. V shed 1 base and J 1 base; nucleotides not matched to a gene: 3. Looked up from germline, CDR1 is SGHTS and CDR2 is YDEGEE. The length of the CDR3 is 16 residues. The chain's CDR3 is CASSLRTGASNQPQHF. The CDR3 nucleotides read TGTGCCAGCAGCTTGAGGACAGGGGCCAGCAATCAGCCCCAGCATTTT.

This clone was detected only a few times. V and J are TRBV29-1 and TRBJ2-6; TRBD1 agrees at 7 bases. The CDR3 loop spans 20 amino acids. Germline CDR1 and CDR2: SQVTM and ANQGSEA. Trimming removed 3 bases from V and 0 bases from J; junction bases left unmatched: 17. CDR3 nucleotides: TGCAGCGTTGATGAGCAAGGGACAGCCCAAGCAAGCTCTGGGGCCAACGTCCTGACTTTC. It specifies CSVDEQGTAQASSGANVLTF.

The chain's CDR3 is CASSSLSSGNTIYF. CDR3 in DNA: TGCGCCAGCAGTTCGCTCAGCTCTGGAAACACCATATATTTT. The chain couples TRBV5-1 to TRBJ1-3; no reliable D call. V lost 5 bases, J lost 0 bases, and 9 bases lay in between. The CDR3 has 14 residues. In germline, CDR1 is SGHRS, CDR2 YFSETQ.

V gene TRBV6-5 combines with J gene TRBJ2-7; 9 nucleotides align to TRBD1. The CDR3 consists of 14 residues. V gave up 7 bases and J gave up 1 base; unmatched junction bases: 5. The germline CDR1 and CDR2 sequences are MNHEY and SVGAGI. CDR3 nucleotides: TGTGCCAGCAAGTCCGGGACAGGGTCCTACGAGCAGTACTTC. This translates into CASKSGTGSYEQYF.

The chain employs TRBV7-2 and TRBJ2-5; possible D gene TRBD2, 5 bases. The CDR3 extends over 14 amino acids. Trimming removed 2 bases at V and 4 bases at J, with 11 bases between. Per germline, CDR1 SGHTA and CDR2 FQGNSA. CDR3 residues: CASSLMSSRETQYF. The CDR3 bases are TGTGCCAGCAGCTTAATGTCTAGCCGAGAGACCCAGTACTTC.

This clone is a singleton in its sample. The chain has TRBV4-1 and TRBJ2-1; 8 bases match TRBD2. The CDR3 is 16 amino acids. Germline values: CDR1 MGHRA, CDR2 YSYEKL. The ends lost 4 bases at V and 3 bases at J; junction bases unmatched: 8. The CDR3 sequence: CASSRLSGSHYNEQFF. CDR3 nucleotides: TGCGCCAGCAGCCGACTAAGCGGGAGTCACTACAATGAGCAGTTCTTC.

The rearrangement uses TRBV7-6 and TRBJ1-2; D not certain. Per the germline V gene, CDR1 is SGHVS and CDR2 is FNYEAQ. The ends were cut back, 5 bases at V and 4 bases at J, with 11 bases in the middle. This CDR3 has 13 amino acids. Here the CDR3 reads CASSPTVSYGYTF. As DNA, the CDR3 is TGTGCCAGCAGCCCCACAGTATCCTATGGCTACACCTTC.

This clone was counted a few times. The V call is TRBV5-8, the J call TRBJ1-3; TRBD1 agrees at 7 bases. Germline CDR1 SGHTS, CDR2 YDEGEE. This CDR3 has 17 amino acids. V was clipped by 4 bases and J by 2 bases; unmatched bases: 12. The CDR3 here is CASSRRDRAFTGNTIYF. In DNA, the CDR3 is TGTGCCAGCAGCCGGCGGGACAGAGCCTTCACTGGAAACACCATATATTTT.

The chain is built from TRBV28 and TRBJ2-7; TRBD2 aligns across 7 bases. V shed 10 bases and J 0 bases; nucleotides not matched to a gene: 12. The CDR3 has 15 residues. CDR1 is MDHEN and CDR2 is SYDVKM in the germline V gene. CDR3 DNA sequence: TGTGCCACTCTCCCCCTGGGGAGGGGCTCCTACGAGCAGTACTTC. Amino acids: CATLPLGRGSYEQYF.

The chain combines TRBV6-5 with TRBJ1-5; possible D gene TRBD1, 6 bases. Deletions cut 5 bases from V and 5 bases from J, with 13 bases between. Germline V gene data show CDR1 as MNHEY and CDR2 as SVGAGI. The CDR3 covers 14 residues. The CDR3 DNA reads as TGTGCCAGCAGTACCGCAGGGGCTTATCAGCCCCAGCATTTT. This gives the protein CASSTAGAYQPQHF.

The rearrangement uses TRBV9 and TRBJ1-1; D is uncertain. Looked up from germline, CDR1 is SGDLS and CDR2 is YYNGEE. Trimming removed 3 bases at V and 1 base at J, with 13 bases between. The CDR3 runs 15 residues. The DNA of the CDR3 is TGTGCCAGCAGCGACGGAGGGTTAAGGAACACTGAAGCTTTCTTT. Protein product: CASSDGGLRNTEAFF.

A few counts support this clone. V and J are TRBV2 and TRBJ2-7; D is unresolved. CDR1 is SNHLY, CDR2 FYNNEI, per germline. This CDR3 is built from 14 residues. Trimming cost V 7 bases and J 0 bases, with 13 bases left between them. CDR3 bases: TGTGCCAGCACTCCGCAGGCTCCCTCCTACGAGCAGTACTTC. Translated: CASTPQAPSYEQYF.

This chain joins TRBV18 and TRBJ2-5, with D maybe TRBD2 (5 bases). Looked up from germline, CDR1 is KGHSH and CDR2 is LQKENI. This CDR3 contains 12 residues. The V and J ends lost 5 bases and 4 bases respectively, with 8 bases between them. As DNA, the CDR3 is TGTGCCAGCTCAGATGCGGGAGAGACCCAGTACTTC. Amino acids: CASSDAGETQYF.

The CDR3: CASSDTGGAYTEAFF. Here the CDR3 DNA reads TGTGCCAGCAGCGACACAGGGGGCGCTTACACTGAAGCTTTCTTT. The genes are TRBV9 and TRBJ1-1; 9 nucleotides match TRBD1. Trimming cost V 3 bases and J 3 bases; bases outside gene matches: 6. Germline V lookup: CDR1 SGDLS, CDR2 YYNGEE. The CDR3 runs to 15 residues.

CDR3 loop: CASSSVTVNYGYTF. CDR3 DNA sequence: TGTGCCAGCAGTTCGGTGACAGTTAACTATGGCTACACCTTC. The V call is TRBV28, the J call TRBJ1-2; possible D gene TRBD1, 5 bases. Germline V gene lookup returns CDR1 MDHEN and CDR2 SYDVKM. This CDR3 is built from 14 residues. V lost 4 bases and J 1 base, leaving 10 bases between the germline ends.

This clone appeared a few times. This chain joins TRBV28 and TRBJ1-5; TRBD1 matches 7 bases. CDR3 length: 14 residues. The V gene end was trimmed by 6 bases and the J gene end by 4 bases; junction bases not matched to a gene: 6. CDR1 and CDR2 from the germline V gene are MDHEN and SYDVKM. CDR3 nucleotides: TGTGCCAGCAGGACGGGACAGTTAAATCAGCCCCAGCATTTT. Translating it yields CASRTGQLNQPQHF.

The chain is built from TRBV6-5 and TRBJ2-7, with 8 bases that match TRBD1. Germline V gives CDR1 MNHEY, CDR2 SVGAGI. This CDR3 is 15 amino acids long. Trimming cost V 0 bases and J 6 bases; bases outside gene matches: 7. The DNA of the CDR3 is TGTGCCAGCAGTTACTCCGGGACAGGTGTGTTCGAGCAGTACTTC. Protein sequence: CASSYSGTGVFEQYF.

This chain connects TRBV19 to TRBJ2-1, with 7 bases lining up with TRBD2. This CDR3 region has 11 residues. The V gene end was trimmed by 6 bases and the J gene end by 8 bases; junction bases not matched to a gene: 1. Germline CDR1 is LNHDA and CDR2 is SQIVND (reference sequence). The CDR3 nucleotides read TGTGCCAGTAGCGGGAGGTATGAGCAGTTCTTC. Protein: CASSGRYEQFF.

The chain carries TRBV19 and TRBJ2-1; the D gene is possibly TRBD2 (7 bases). The length of the CDR3 is 15 residues. The germline V and J ends were trimmed by 5 bases and 9 bases, with 20 bases remaining between them. Germline lookup yields CDR1 LNHDA and CDR2 SQIVND (reference sequence). The CDR3 is CASSLQAGQGSEQFF. In DNA, the CDR3 is TGTGCCAGTAGTCTACAAGCGGGGCAGGGGAGTGAGCAGTTCTTC.

The CDR3 DNA is TGTGCCAGCAGTGCGGGAGAGTATGAGCAGTTCTTC. It translates to CASSAGEYEQFF. The chain links TRBV2 to TRBJ2-1; D perhaps matches TRBD2 (6 bases). V lost 4 bases and J lost 8, with 9 bases in between. The germline V gene encodes CDR1 SNHLY and CDR2 FYNNEI. This CDR3 spans 12 amino acids.

The chain recombines TRBV4-2 with TRBJ2-4, with 7 bases that match TRBD1. The CDR3 sequence is 15 residues long. CDR1 and CDR2 from the germline V gene are LGHNA and YNFKEQ. V shed 0 bases, J shed 8 bases, and the junction held 7 bases outside the gene matches. CDR3 bases: TGTGCCAGCAGCCAAGATCCAGGGGGAAGGGACATTCAGTACTTC. Amino acid sequence: CASSQDPGGRDIQYF.

This clone was counted only a few times. This chain uses TRBV29-1 with TRBJ2-3, with 9 nucleotides matching TRBD1. Germline-derived CDR1 and CDR2 are SQVTM and ANQGSEA. This CDR3 comprises 16 residues. Trimming took 7 bases from V and 1 from J; bases not matched to a gene: 12. The chain's CDR3 is CSAQGHRGRGTDTQYF. DNA of the CDR3: TGCAGCGCCCAAGGTCACAGGGGGCGCGGCACAGATACGCAGTATTTT.

The V gene is TRBV7-9, the J gene TRBJ1-4, with D tentatively TRBD1 (5 bases). V shed 5 bases and J shed 7 bases, with 8 bases lying between them. CDR3 length: 12 amino acids. The germline V gene has CDR1 SEHNR and CDR2 FQNEAQ (reference sequence). The CDR3 sequence is CASSATGEKLFF. In DNA form, the CDR3 reads TGTGCCAGCAGCGCCACAGGTGAAAAACTGTTTTTT.

This chain links TRBV4-3 with TRBJ1-5; no reliable D call. CDR3 size: 17 residues. Germline-derived CDR1 and CDR2 are LGHNA and YSLEER. Trimming left V 0 bases short and J 0 bases short, with 12 bases between. CDR3 bases: TGCGCCAGCAGCCAAGATCTCGATACTAATAGCAATCAGCCCCAGCATTTT. This translates into CASSQDLDTNSNQPQHF.

The chain recombines TRBV30 with TRBJ2-2, with D perhaps matching TRBD1 (6 bases). Trimming pared 7 bases from V and 4 bases from J, leaving 10 bases between. Germline V CDR1 and CDR2: GTSNPN, SVGIG (reference sequence). This CDR3 has 12 amino acids. The CDR3 loop is CAYNRVTGELFF. CDR3 sequence (DNA): TGTGCCTACAACAGGGTCACCGGGGAGCTGTTTTTT.

This clone was counted a single time. The chain employs TRBV14 and TRBJ2-7, with 8 positions matching TRBD2. This CDR3 has 13 amino acids. V trimming: 4 bases; J trimming: 3 bases; junction bases outside the gene matches: 2. From germline, CDR1 is SGHDN and CDR2 FVKESK. CDR3 in amino acids: CASSPGLDYEQYF. For the CDR3, the DNA is TGTGCCAGCAGCCCGGGACTAGACTACGAGCAGTACTTC.

As for this clone: The junction shows a germline mismatch at one end, possibly a read error. This chain joins TRBV7-7 and TRBJ2-2, with D maybe TRBD1 (6 bases). CDR3 size: 15 residues. Germline values: CDR1 SSHAT, CDR2 FNYEAQ (reference sequence). CDR3: CASSPLGQNTGELFF. CDR3 bases: TGTGCTAGCAGCCCCTTGGGACAGAACACCGGGGAGCTGTTTTTT.

The chain joins TRBV7-3 to TRBJ2-1; weak D call: TRBD1 (5 bases). The CDR3 spans 15 residues. Looked up from germline, CDR1 is SGHTA and CDR2 is FQGTGA. V gave up 5 bases and J gave up 0 bases, with 11 bases separating them. CDR3 nucleotides: TGTGCCAGCAGCCCGAGGACAAGCTCCTACAATGAGCAGTTCTTC. This codes for CASSPRTSSYNEQFF.